These T cell receptor beta chains were read from a single sample in a study of T cell responses to AZD1222 COVID-19 vaccine. Libraries were prepared by immunoSEQ multiplex PCR; TCRdb keeps only in-frame clonotypes and omits some of them. The data contain over 110,000 clones, 90% of them singletons. This material consisted of peripheral blood, taken 28 days after the second AZD1222 dose. These receptors were taken from an adult who received the AZD1222 COVID-19 vaccine. The conserved cysteine and the conserved F or W are not part of the CDR3 here. Fields, in order: J gene, V gene, CDR3 protein.

TRBJ2-1 TRBV10-3 AIRRPSGGTNEQF
TRBJ1-1 TRBV19 ASSPRVNTEAF
TRBJ1-1 TRBV5-1 ASSSRDRGSTEAF
TRBJ1-4 TRBV28 ASSFQGIGEKLF
TRBJ1-1 TRBV28 ASSRPGSGGTEAF
TRBJ1-2 TRBV9 ASSSRARAGGYT
TRBJ1-5 TRBV30 AWSSLYSNQPQH
TRBJ1-2 TRBV19 ASIQDQGTYYGYT
TRBJ2-1 TRBV28 ASSYWGRERGEQF
TRBJ2-5 TRBV11-3 ASSQPGSETQY
TRBJ1-4 TRBV5-1 ASSLYGGRGEKLF
TRBJ1-6 TRBV14 ASSQITRSGPLH
TRBJ1-3 TRBV29-1 SVDFGSGNTIY
TRBJ1-1 TRBV7-3 ASSLSGTVTEAF
TRBJ2-1 TRBV11-2 ASSLVSRELF
TRBJ1-5 TRBV2 ASSDRGATVYSNQPQH
TRBJ2-3 TRBV6-5 ASRGAGGADTQY
TRBJ2-1 TRBV27 ASGRLALLNEQF
TRBJ2-2 TRBV5-4 ASSPARGSDTGELF
TRBJ2-3 TRBV19 ASSIGGTDTQY
TRBJ2-5 TRBV10-1 ASSESTAQETQY
TRBJ2-1 TRBV3-1/TRBV3-2 ASFSGGDYNEQF